The entry below gives a single T cell receptor (beta chain) sequence along with its context. Data came from immunoSEQ multiplex PCR; TCRdb stores just in-frame clones and leaves some out. The sample consists of tens of thousands of clones, about 91% of them appearing once. The V gene's germline CDR1 is DFQATT and CDR2 SNEGSKA (reference sequence). This CDR3 is built from 10 residues. Trimming stripped 6 bases from V and 8 bases from J, with 7 bases between. The sample originates from a study of OX40 agonist ivuxolimab in advanced cancers. This chain connects TRBV20-1 to TRBJ1-4; no clear D gene. This receptor was identified in an adult with an advanced solid tumor such as melanoma, head and neck, liver or kidney cancer. The specimen was CD4+ or CD8+ T cells sorted from blood, collected in a trial of the OX40 agonist ivuxolimab. The CDR3 bases are TGCAGTGCCGGGGAAGAAAAACTGTTTTTT. Translating it yields CSAGEEKLFF.